The clone carrying this TCR beta chain was counted a single time. No antigen is known for it. This sample was taken from a study of cytomegalovirus exposure and HLA in healthy donors. Study conclusions and caveats: It was assumed in the presence/absence analyses that sequencing depth was roughly uniform across donors.

PCR employed 60 Vbeta and 13 Jbeta primers. The data were produced by immunoSEQ multiplex PCR, yet TCRdb's version contains in-frame clones alone and is incomplete. Among roughly 100,000 clones listed, 78% were seen once. This CDR3 contains 13 residues. V was pared by 6 bases and J by 5 bases, with 13 bases between. Looked up from germline, CDR1 is LNHDA and CDR2 is SQIVND (reference sequence). This receptor was identified in a male donor in good health and CMV-seronegative. The sequenced sample was PBMCs. V gene TRBV19 combines with J gene TRBJ1-1; TRBD1 might be the D (5 bases). This CDR3 is CASSHSRGTEAFF. For the CDR3, the DNA is TGTGCCAGTAGCCACAGTCGGGGGACTGAAGCTTTCTTT. Full variable domain (rest looked up from reference TRBV19 and TRBJ1-1): DGGITQSPKYLFRKEGQNVTLSCEQNLNHDAMYWYRQDPGQGLRLIYYSQIVNDFQKGDIAEGYSVSREKKESFPLTVTSAQKNPTAFYLCASSHSRGTEAFFGQGTRLTVV.